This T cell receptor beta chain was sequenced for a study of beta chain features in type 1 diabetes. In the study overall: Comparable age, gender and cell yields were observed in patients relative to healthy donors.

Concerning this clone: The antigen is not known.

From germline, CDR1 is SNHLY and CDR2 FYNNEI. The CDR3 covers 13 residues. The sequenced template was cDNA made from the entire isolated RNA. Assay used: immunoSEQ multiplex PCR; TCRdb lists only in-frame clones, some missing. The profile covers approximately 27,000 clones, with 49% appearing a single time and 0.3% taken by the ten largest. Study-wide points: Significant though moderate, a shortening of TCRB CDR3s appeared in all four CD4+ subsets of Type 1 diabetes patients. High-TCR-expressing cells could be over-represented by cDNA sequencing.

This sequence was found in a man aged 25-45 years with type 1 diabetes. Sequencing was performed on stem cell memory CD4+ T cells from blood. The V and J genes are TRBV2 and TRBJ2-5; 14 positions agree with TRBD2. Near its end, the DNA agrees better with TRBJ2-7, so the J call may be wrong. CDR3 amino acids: CAGTSGSLYEQYF. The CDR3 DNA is TGTGCCGGGACTAGCGGGAGTTTATACGAGCAGTACTTC.